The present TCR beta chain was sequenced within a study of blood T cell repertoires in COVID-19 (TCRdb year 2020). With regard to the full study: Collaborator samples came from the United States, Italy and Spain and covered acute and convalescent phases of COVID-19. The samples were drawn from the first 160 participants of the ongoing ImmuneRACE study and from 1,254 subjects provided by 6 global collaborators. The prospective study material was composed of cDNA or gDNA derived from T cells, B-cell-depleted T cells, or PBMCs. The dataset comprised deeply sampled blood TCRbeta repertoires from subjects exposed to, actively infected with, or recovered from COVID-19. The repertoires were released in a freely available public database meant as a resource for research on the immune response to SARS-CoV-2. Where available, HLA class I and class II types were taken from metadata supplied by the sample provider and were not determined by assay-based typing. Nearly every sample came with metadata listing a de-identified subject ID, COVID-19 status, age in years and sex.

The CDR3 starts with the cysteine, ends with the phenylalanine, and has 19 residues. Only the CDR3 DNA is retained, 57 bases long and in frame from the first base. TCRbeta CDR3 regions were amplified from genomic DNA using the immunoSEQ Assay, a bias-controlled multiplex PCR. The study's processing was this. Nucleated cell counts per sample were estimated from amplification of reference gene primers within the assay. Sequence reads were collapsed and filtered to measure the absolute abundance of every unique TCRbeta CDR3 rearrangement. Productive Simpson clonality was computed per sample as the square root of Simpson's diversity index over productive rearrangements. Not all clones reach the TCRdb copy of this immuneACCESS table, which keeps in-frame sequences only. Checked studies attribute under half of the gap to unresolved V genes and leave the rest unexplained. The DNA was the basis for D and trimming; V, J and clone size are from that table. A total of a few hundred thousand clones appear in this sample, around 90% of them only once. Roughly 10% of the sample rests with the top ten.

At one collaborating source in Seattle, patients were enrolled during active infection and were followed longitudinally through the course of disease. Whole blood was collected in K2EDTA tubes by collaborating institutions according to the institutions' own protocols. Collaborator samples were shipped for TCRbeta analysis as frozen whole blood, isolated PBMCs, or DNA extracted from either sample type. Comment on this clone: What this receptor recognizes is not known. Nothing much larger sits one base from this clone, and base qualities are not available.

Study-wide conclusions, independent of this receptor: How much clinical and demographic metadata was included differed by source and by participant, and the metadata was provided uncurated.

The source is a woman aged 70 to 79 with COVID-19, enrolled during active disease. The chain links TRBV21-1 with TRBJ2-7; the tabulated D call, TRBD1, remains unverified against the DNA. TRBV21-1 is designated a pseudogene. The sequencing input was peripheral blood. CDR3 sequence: CASSKFSKSTGLSIYEQYF. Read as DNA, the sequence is TGTGCCAGCAGCAAATTCTCCAAATCGACAGGGTTGTCTATCTACGAGCAGTACTTC.